This T cell receptor beta chain is drawn from a study of spatial heterogeneity in lung cancer. Overall study: On average, each unique TCR and UMI combination appeared more than ten times in raw reads.

A unique molecular identifier was carried by every single TCR cDNA molecule. Each CDR3 protein gets one entry after TCRdb re-called the 5' RACE reads with MiXCR. The table records 90,000 to 95,000 distinct CDR3 sequences, less than 15% of them present only once. The time point here: sample taken at primary tumor resection. Sequencing covered unsorted whole RNA taken from tumor, nontumor lung or frozen PBMC. V lost 0 bases to trimming and J lost 0 bases; unmatched junction nucleotides: 6. The germline gives CDR1 DFQATT, CDR2 SNEGSKA (reference sequence). This CDR3 is 16 amino acids long. The V and J genes are TRBV20-1 and TRBJ2-3, with 7 bases matching TRBD2. The sequence was obtained from a male donor with early-stage non-small cell lung cancer. Sequencing was performed on PBMCs, taken at surgery. CDR3 sequence reads: CSARDRRGVSTDTQYF. The CDR3 DNA sequence: TGCAGTGCTAGAGACCGCCGGGGGGTTAGCACAGATACGCAGTATTTT.